The rows below give T cell receptor beta chains drawn from one sample of a study of breast tumors, draining lymph nodes, adjacent tissues. TCRdb reanalysed the multiplex PCR reads using MiXCR and keeps one entry per CDR3 protein. The table has about 180,000 distinct CDR3 sequences, around 33% seen once. The sample taken for sequencing was axillary lymph node tissue. Receptors were obtained from a female donor with breast cancer. Some clones in this sample may be carry-over from other donors' samples. Each CDR3 is given with its conserved first and last residue. Fields, in order: V gene, D gene, clone size, J gene, CDR3 length, CDR3 protein, CDR3 DNA. D genes are given only for firm matches. Clone size appears in some rows only: once, few, many, or a class for an expanded clone.

TRBV7-2	TRBD2	many	TRBJ2-5	15	CASSFSTSSQETQYF	TGTGCCAGCAGCTTTTCGACTAGCAGCCAAGAGACCCAGTACTTC
TRBV6-2/TRBV6-3	-	few	TRBJ2-1	15	CASSPIVADDNEQFF	TGTGCCAGCAGTCCGATAGTAGCGGACGACAATGAGCAGTTCTTC
TRBV5-5	-	-	TRBJ1-4	15	CASSLGAGRGEKLFF	TGTGCCAGCAGCTTGGGAGCAGGGCGTGGGGAAAAACTGTTTTTT
TRBV2	-	many	TRBJ2-5	13	CASSRAPQETQYF	TGTGCCAGCAGTCGGGCACCCCAAGAGACCCAGTACTTC
TRBV7-8	TRBD1	-	TRBJ2-7	18	CASSPSTGGLANSYEQYF	TGTGCCAGCAGCCCCTCAACAGGGGGCCTAGCGAACTCCTACGAGCAGTACTTC
TRBV14	TRBD2	many	TRBJ2-1	15	CASSRSGGAYNEQFF	TGTGCCAGCAGCAGGAGCGGGGGGGCCTACAATGAGCAGTTCTTC
TRBV10-1	-	many	TRBJ2-1	14	CASSPTGKKDEQFF	TGCGCCAGCAGTCCTACCGGGAAAAAAGATGAGCAGTTCTTC
TRBV10-3	TRBD1	-	TRBJ1-6	15	CASSHATGGNSPLHF	TGTGCCAGCAGTCACGCGACAGGGGGTAATTCACCCCTCCACTTT
TRBV5-6	-	-	TRBJ2-4	17	CASSPNRGRAAKNIQYF	TGTGCCAGCAGCCCTAACAGGGGGAGGGCAGCCAAAAACATTCAGTACTTC
TRBV7-9	-	many	TRBJ2-7	12	CASSFPNSGQYF	TGTGCCAGCAGCTTTCCTAATAGCGGGCAGTACTTC
TRBV27	-	many	TRBJ2-3	15	CASTKAARGTDTQYF	TGTGCCAGCACAAAAGCGGCGCGGGGCACAGATACGCAGTATTTT
TRBV7-2	TRBD1	many	TRBJ2-5	16	CASSLGVAGGSETQYF	TGTGCCAGCAGCTTAGGAGTCGCAGGGGGAAGTGAGACCCAGTACTTC
TRBV4-1	-	-	TRBJ2-4	14	CASSQEYSGNIQYF	TGCGCCAGCAGCCAAGAATACAGCGGAAACATTCAGTACTTC
TRBV7-3	-	few	TRBJ1-1	13	CASSFGLNTEAFF	TGTGCCAGCAGCTTCGGACTGAACACTGAAGCTTTCTTT
TRBV5-6	-	-	TRBJ1-5	16	CASRPHEEGGNQPQHF	TGTGCCAGCAGACCGCATGAGGAGGGTGGTAATCAGCCCCAGCATTTT
TRBV11-2	-	many	TRBJ1-2	14	CASSPSQGSYGYTF	TGTGCCAGCAGCCCATCACAGGGCAGCTATGGCTACACCTTC
TRBV27	TRBD1	-	TRBJ1-2	14	CASRDRVANYGYTF	TGTGCCAGCAGGGACAGGGTAGCTAACTATGGCTACACCTTC
TRBV10-3	TRBD1	many	TRBJ2-7	13	CATWTGSSYEQYF	TGTGCCACTTGGACAGGGAGCTCCTACGAGCAGTACTTC
TRBV9	TRBD1	-	TRBJ1-6	14	CASSAGTGNSPLHF	TGTGCCAGCAGCGCCGGGACAGGTAATTCACCCCTCCACTTT
TRBV7-9	TRBD1	many	TRBJ2-7	16	CASSSPPGTVSYEQYF	TGTGCCAGCAGCTCCCCCCCCGGGACAGTCTCCTACGAGCAGTACTTC
TRBV5-4	-	few	TRBJ2-1	12	CASREDYTEQFF	TGTGCCAGCAGAGAGGATTACACTGAGCAGTTCTTC
TRBV6-5	TRBD1	few	TRBJ1-2	14	CASRGTGAVYGYTF	TGTGCCAGCAGAGGTACAGGGGCTGTCTATGGCTACACCTTC
TRBV30	-	-	TRBJ1-3	15	CAWARGASSGNTIYF	TGTGCCTGGGCTCGGGGGGCCAGCTCTGGAAACACCATATATTTT
TRBV20-1	-	-	TRBJ1-5	20	CSARKESQTGTVYSNQPQHF	TGCAGTGCTAGAAAGGAGTCTCAGACCGGGACGGTTTATAGCAATCAGCCCCAGCATTTT
TRBV18	TRBD2	few	TRBJ2-5	17	CASSPATSGDSQETQYF	TGTGCCAGCTCACCAGCGACTAGCGGGGACAGCCAAGAGACCCAGTACTTC
TRBV2	-	-	TRBJ2-3	14	CASSESRSADTQYF	TGTGCCAGCAGTGAGTCGAGGAGCGCAGATACGCAGTATTTT
TRBV28	-	many	TRBJ2-1	14	CASSSWGPGNEQFF	TGTGCCAGCAGTTCCTGGGGCCCGGGGAATGAGCAGTTCTTC
TRBV28	TRBD1	-	TRBJ2-1	15	CASRHRGRSYNEQFF	TGTGCCAGCAGACACAGGGGCCGCTCCTACAATGAGCAGTTCTTC
TRBV24-1	TRBD2	many	TRBJ2-1	16	CATSDPSGGASNEQFF	TGTGCCACCAGTGACCCCAGCGGGGGGGCCTCCAATGAGCAGTTCTTC
TRBV6-4	-	-	TRBJ2-5	15	CASSQGTGDQETQYF	TGTGCCAGCAGTCAAGGGACTGGAGACCAAGAGACCCAGTACTTC
TRBV18	-	-	TRBJ2-1	17	CASSPPVGGVSYNEQFF	TGTGCCAGCTCACCACCTGTTGGCGGGGTCTCCTACAATGAGCAGTTCTTC
TRBV28	-	-	TRBJ1-5	12	CASSLRNQPQHF	TGTGCCAGCAGTCTGCGCAATCAGCCCCAGCATTTT
TRBV7-2	-	many	TRBJ1-2	14	CASSFNRVGYGYTF	TGTGCCAGCAGCTTTAACAGGGTAGGCTATGGCTACACCTTC
TRBV7-6	TRBD2	many	TRBJ2-1	17	CASSLAAAGGQPPEQFF	TGTGCCAGCAGCTTAGCGGCAGCGGGGGGTCAGCCGCCCGAGCAGTTCTTC
TRBV20-1	TRBD2	many	TRBJ2-5	21	CSAREIPITRLAGVTQETQYF	TGCAGTGCTAGAGAGATCCCCATCACGAGACTAGCGGGGGTTACTCAAGAGACCCAGTACTTC
TRBV15	-	-	TRBJ2-3	15	CATSGLGGSTDTRYF	TGTGCCACCAGTGGCCTGGGGGGTAGCACAGATACGCGGTATTTT
TRBV19	-	many	TRBJ2-1	15	CASSAGYSSYNEQFF	TGTGCCAGTAGTGCGGGGTACAGCTCCTACAATGAGCAGTTCTTC
TRBV19	-	-	TRBJ1-4	14	CASRPLIGVEKLFF	TGTGCCAGTAGGCCCCTAATCGGGGTGGAAAAACTGTTTTTT
TRBV28	-	many	TRBJ1-4	16	CASSTTDRSTNEKLFF	TGTGCCAGCAGTACCACGGACCGATCAACTAATGAAAAACTGTTTTTT
TRBV2	-	many	TRBJ1-3	16	CASNLESGSSGNTIYF	TGTGCCAGCAATCTGGAATCCGGATCATCTGGAAACACCATATATTTT
TRBV12-3/TRBV12-4	-	many	TRBJ2-7	13	CASSFRGGDEQYF	TGTGCCAGCAGTTTCCGGGGAGGCGACGAGCAGTACTTC
TRBV27	-	many	TRBJ2-3	15	CASSSRTRITDTQYF	TGTGCCAGCAGTTCACGGACTCGTATCACAGATACGCAGTATTTT
TRBV5-6	TRBD1	-	TRBJ1-4	17	CASSLEAGQGRDEKLFF	TGTGCCAGCAGCTTGGAGGCGGGACAGGGTCGGGATGAAAAACTGTTTTTT